Listed below are T cell receptor beta chains from one sample, sequenced in a study of blood T cell repertoires in COVID-19. Produced via immunoSEQ multiplex PCR; TCRdb's table is partial and in-frame only. The table lists 65,000 to 90,000 clones, 80% to 90% of them singletons. What was sequenced was peripheral blood. The source of these receptors is a middle-aged man with acute or convalescent COVID-19. CDR3s include the opening cysteine and the closing phenylalanine or tryptophan. The D gene is left open where the match is weak. Clone size is stated in some rows and not others, as once, few, many or a class when expanded.

j_call	clone_size	v_call	d_call	cdr3_aa	cdr3_nt
TRBJ1-2	-	TRBV10-3	TRBD1	CAISEPVQGVGYTF	TGTGCCATCAGTGAGCCCGTTCAGGGGGTTGGCTACACCTTC
TRBJ1-6	once	TRBV6-5	TRBD1	CASSKRTGNNSPLHF	TGTGCCAGCAGTAAAAGGACAGGGAACAATTCACCCCTCCACTTT
TRBJ2-5	once	TRBV2	-	CASSDSLWSVKQETQYF	TGTGCCAGCAGTGATAGCCTCTGGTCGGTGAAGCAAGAGACCCAGTACTTC
TRBJ2-2	-	TRBV5-4	TRBD2	CASSQGLAENTGELFF	TGTGCCAGCAGCCAAGGACTAGCGGAGAACACCGGGGAGCTGTTTTTT
TRBJ1-5	once	TRBV6-1	-	CASSEGSRGSGQPQHF	TGTGCCAGCAGTGAAGGTTCAAGGGGGTCGGGTCAGCCCCAGCATTTT
TRBJ2-3	-	TRBV10-3	-	CAISGQSSTDTQYF	TGTGCCATCAGTGGGCAATCTAGCACAGATACGCAGTATTTT
TRBJ1-6	once	TRBV30	TRBD1	CAWSVGDRYNSPLHF	TGTGCCTGGAGTGTAGGGGACAGATATAATTCACCCCTCCACTTT
TRBJ2-1	-	TRBV6-5	-	CASAASFSYNEQFF	TGTGCCAGCGCTGCGAGCTTCTCCTACAATGAGCAGTTCTTC
TRBJ1-2	-	TRBV4-1	TRBD1	CASSQDLGTGGGGYTF	TGCGCCAGCAGCCAAGATCTAGGGACAGGGGGTGGTGGCTACACCTTC
TRBJ1-4	-	TRBV18	-	CASSPRGKAEEKLFF	TGTGCCAGCTCACCACGCGGGAAAGCTGAGGAAAAACTGTTTTTT
TRBJ2-3	-	TRBV5-1	TRBD2	CASSSRASGVLGTDTQYF	TGCGCCAGCAGCTCGAGGGCTAGCGGGGTGCTCGGCACAGATACGCAGTATTTT
TRBJ1-2	-	TRBV29-1	TRBD1	CSETRGDDGYTF	TGCAGCGAAACCAGGGGGGACGATGGCTACACCTTC
TRBJ1-1	-	TRBV5-4	-	CASSFGGFPPEAFF	TGTGCCAGCAGCTTTGGCGGGTTCCCCCCTGAAGCTTTCTTT
TRBJ1-2	-	TRBV5-1	-	CASSLALTGTYGYTF	TGCGCCAGCAGCTTGGCCCTTACAGGAACTTATGGCTACACCTTC
TRBJ1-1	-	TRBV3-1/TRBV3-2	-	CASSQGDLGVAFF	TGTGCCAGCAGCCAAGGGGACTTGGGAGTAGCTTTCTTT
TRBJ2-5	-	TRBV11-2	TRBD1	CASSEGQGVWQQETQYF	TGTGCCAGCAGCGAGGGACAGGGGGTTTGGCAACAAGAGACCCAGTACTTC
TRBJ2-3	-	TRBV7-7	TRBD1	CASSRGQGVDTQYF	TGTGCTAGCAGTCGAGGACAGGGGGTAGATACGCAGTATTTT
TRBJ1-4	-	TRBV18	-	CASSPQPPGATNEKLFF	TGTGCCAGCTCACCACAGCCCCCCGGGGCAACTAATGAAAAACTGTTTTTT
TRBJ1-3	-	TRBV27	TRBD1	CASSFSGTGAGNTIYF	TGTGCCAGCAGTTTTTCTGGGACAGGGGCTGGAAACACCATATATTTT
TRBJ2-7	-	TRBV29-1	-	CSVEVSRYEQYF	TGCAGCGTTGAGGTTTCGAGGTACGAGCAGTACTTC
TRBJ1-2	once	TRBV24-1	TRBD1	CAPTRQGGNFYGYTF	TGTGCCCCGACTAGGCAGGGGGGCAACTTCTATGGCTACACCTTC
TRBJ1-2	few	TRBV5-1	-	CASSVGAAGYTF	TGCGCCAGCAGTGTAGGGGCTGCTGGCTACACCTTC
TRBJ1-6	-	TRBV19	TRBD1	CASRQQGSGSPLHF	TGTGCCAGTAGACAACAGGGGTCGGGTTCACCCCTCCACTTT
TRBJ2-1	-	TRBV7-3	TRBD1	CASSLNTGGVSGEQFF	TGTGCCAGCAGCTTAAATACAGGGGGCGTGTCGGGTGAGCAGTTCTTC
TRBJ1-1	few	TRBV7-2	TRBD1	CASSLGPGQGGRTEAFF	TGTGCCAGCAGCTTAGGCCCGGGACAGGGTGGTCGGACTGAAGCTTTCTTT
TRBJ2-3	-	TRBV28	-	CASSPGTDTQYF	TGTGCCAGCAGCCCCGGTACTGATACGCAGTATTTT
TRBJ2-1	-	TRBV20-1	-	CSASGRPRNGNEQFF	TGCAGTGCTAGTGGGCGGCCTCGAAATGGGAATGAGCAGTTCTTC
TRBJ1-1	-	TRBV19	-	CASSIRTGGMNTEAFF	TGTGCCAGTAGTATAAGGACGGGGGGTATGAACACTGAAGCTTTCTTT
TRBJ1-1	-	TRBV27	-	CASSPIGGSKAFF	TGTGCCAGCAGCCCCATTGGGGGGAGTAAAGCTTTCTTT
TRBJ2-2	-	TRBV4-1	-	CASSHLARGGDTGELFF	TGCGCCAGCAGCCACCTGGCCAGGGGAGGGGACACCGGGGAGCTGTTTTTT
TRBJ2-4	once	TRBV2	-	CASRLGVAKNIQYF	TGTGCCAGCCGCCTAGGGGTAGCCAAAAACATTCAGTACTTC
TRBJ1-2	-	TRBV24-1	TRBD1	CATSEGTGGANYGYTF	TGTGCCACCAGTGAAGGGACAGGGGGAGCTAACTATGGCTACACCTTC
TRBJ1-6	-	TRBV11-2	-	CASSLTSVRGSSYNSPLHF	TGTGCCAGCAGCCTGACTTCGGTGCGGGGGAGCTCCTATAATTCACCCCTCCACTTT
TRBJ1-6	-	TRBV5-1	TRBD1	CASSLGQDSPLHF	TGCGCCAGCAGCTTAGGACAGGATTCACCCCTCCACTTT
TRBJ1-6	-	TRBV28	-	CASIRDKASPLHF	TGTGCCAGCATCCGGGACAAAGCCTCACCCCTCCACTTT
TRBJ1-2	-	TRBV28	-	CASSAPGQSAGDYGYTF	TGTGCCAGCAGCGCACCGGGCCAATCCGCAGGGGACTATGGCTACACCTTC
TRBJ1-4	once	TRBV18	-	CASSPRQTTNEKLFF	TGTGCCAGCTCACCCCGACAGACAACTAATGAAAAACTGTTTTTT
TRBJ1-5	-	TRBV7-9	-	CASSSGSHSQPQHF	TGTGCCAGCAGCTCCGGGAGCCATTCACAGCCCCAGCATTTT
TRBJ1-2	once	TRBV19	TRBD1	CASTSKGGTGLNYGYTF	TGTGCCAGTACCTCTAAGGGGGGGACAGGCCTTAACTATGGCTACACCTTC
TRBJ1-1	-	TRBV6-5	TRBD1	CASTSTRTGGTEAFF	TGTGCCAGCACCTCGACTAGGACAGGGGGCACTGAAGCTTTCTTT